This T cell receptor beta chain was captured by sequencing in a study of regulatory T cells in long-lasting Graves disease. Time point meaning: newly diagnosed GD, antithyroid drugs for less than 3 months. PBMC-derived RNA was used for the TCR library. This clonotype has ten or more counts. What it binds is unknown. The CDR3 runs 16 residues. Germline assignment: CDR1 DFQATT and CDR2 SNEGSKA (reference sequence). Trimming removed 3 bases from V and 1 base from J; junction bases left unmatched: 6. CDR3-region Arm-PCR and iRepertoire HTBI primers produced the TCR beta libraries. TCRdb analysed the multiplex PCR reads with MiXCR anew, one entry per CDR3 protein. There are almost 450,000 distinct CDR3 sequences in the sample; about a sixth occur only once, and around 10% lies in the top ten. Study-wide findings and caveats: Whereas about 870 public clonotypes were shared by new patients, persistent patients shared more, at some 2,900.

In addition, the sample was reused for a study of T cells in Graves' hyperthyroidism and ophthalmopathy.

This TCR derives from a woman under 40 with Graves disease. The sequencing here drew on peripheral blood mononuclear cells (PBMCs), taken at new diagnosis, from a patient treated with antithyroid drugs. This chain connects TRBV20-1 to TRBJ2-5; 12 positions agree with TRBD2. CDR3 region: CSASASSGRGQETQYF. The CDR3 nucleotides read TGCAGTGCTAGTGCGTCTAGCGGGAGGGGCCAAGAGACCCAGTACTTC.